This T cell receptor beta chain was identified during a study of T cell changes during pregnancy in multiple sclerosis. TCRdb's table, derived via immunoSEQ multiplex PCR, lists solely in-frame clones and lacks some. The sample has tens of thousands of clones; 90% are singletons. The receptor comes from a female donor in good health, enrolled as a control in a pregnancy study. The sequenced sample was peripheral blood, obtained in the first trimester of pregnancy.

The CDR3 region is CASSIDLSEEKLFF. CDR3 DNA: TGTGCCAGTAGTATAGATCTATCGGAGGAAAAACTGTTTTTT. The chain recombines TRBV19 with TRBJ1-4; D gene unclear. This CDR3 spans 14 amino acids. CDR1 and CDR2 from the germline V gene are LNHDA and SQIVND (reference sequence). With 0 bases removed from V and 8 bases from J, the gap between germline ends came to 10 bases.